This T cell receptor (beta chain) is drawn from a study of T-cell reconstitution after alpha-beta-depleted transplantation in children. Overall study findings and caveats: Most T-cell counts and diversity one year after the transplant came from T cells that were newly produced. Several hundred rapidly expanded clones from non-depleted graft cells reportedly supplied alpha-beta T cells about two months post-transplant. At day 60, the high TCRbeta diversity found in some patients originated from recipient T cells and thymic progenitors that had survived.

In the case of this clonotype: Its antigen is undetermined. It is likely a read error, because the conserved phenylalanine at the end of the CDR3 is missing.

For TCRbeta, the library was prepared with unique molecular identifiers. TCRdb re-analysed the PCR reads in MiXCR, keeping a single row per CDR3 protein. The sample consists of 700,000 to 950,000 distinct CDR3 sequences, around 15% of them appearing once. Germline loops: CDR1 SQVTM, CDR2 ANQGSEA. The CDR3 is 13 residues long. Deletions cut 4 bases from V and 6 bases from J, with 16 bases between. The chain employs TRBV29-1 and TRBJ2-7; D not resolved. This sequence originates from a male patient younger than 18 who had a stem cell transplant for acute lymphoblastic leukemia, so the T cells may come from the graft donor. Sequences were derived from PBMCs, mostly from graft donor cells, sampled 360 days after TCRalphabeta/CD19-depleted stem cell transplant. The DNA of the CDR3 is TGCAGCGTTGCCTATAGATCCCTGGGCGAGCAGTACTAC. Translation: CSVAYRSLGEQYY.